This T cell receptor beta chain comes out of a study of T cells in Graves' hyperthyroidism and ophthalmopathy. Hyperthyroidism of Graves' type that showed no ophthalmopathy progression within 18 months was stable. Recently diagnosed hyperthyroidism of less than 2 months' duration affected patients aged 18 to 65. Uncontrolled infection, other autoimmune disease, pregnancy or lactation disqualified patients from enrolment. In germline, CDR1 is SGHVS, CDR2 FQNEAQ. Trimming stripped 4 bases from V and 3 bases from J, with 13 bases between. This CDR3 contains 14 residues. Study-wide points: Ophthalmopathy was told apart from stable hyperthyroidism by a 13 V-J model.

This clonotype was detected ten times or more. The antigen remains undetermined. It was RNA transcripts that yielded the amplified TCR beta CDR3 regions. First-round RT-PCR with HTBI primers amplified the TCR CDR3 region. TCRdb analysed the multiplex PCR reads with MiXCR anew, one entry per CDR3 protein. Of some 510,000 distinct CDR3 sequences listed, roughly 20% are singletons. J is TRBJ2-7 and V is TRBV7-8; maybe TRBD1 (6 bases). The TCR sequence derives from a man aged 18 to 29 with Graves' hyperthyroidism. Sequenced sample: blood. As DNA, the CDR3 is TGTGCCAGCAGCTCCCCAAGACAGGTCTACGAGCAGTACTTC. Translating it yields CASSSPRQVYEQYF.